Listed below are T cell receptor beta chains from one sample, sequenced in a study of shared clonotypes between healthy human individuals. The protocol was immunoSEQ multiplex PCR, while the TCRdb copy is restricted to in-frame clones and leaves out a portion. This sample carries roughly 850,000 clones, around 96% of them seen once, and the ten largest clones take over 0.2%. The sequenced sample consisted of naive CD8+ T cells sorted from blood. These receptors all come from a man aged 30-40 years in good health. Both conserved end residues are part of each CDR3. A D gene is named only where the DNA matches it firmly. Expanded clones get a size class; other rows say once, few or many, or leave the size out.

TRBD2	TRBV29-1	TRBJ2-7	13	-	TGCAGCGTAATACTAGCGGACCCCTACGAGCAGTACTTC	CSVILADPYEQYF
TRBD2	TRBV6-5	TRBJ2-5	15	-	TGTGCCAGCAGTTACTCTAGCGGGAGAGGAGAGACCCAGTACTTC	CASSYSSGRGETQYF
TRBD2	TRBV27	TRBJ2-3	17	-	TGTGCCAGCAGTAACCTGGATGGTAGCGGGGGCACAGATACGCAGTATTTT	CASSNLDGSGGTDTQYF
TRBD2	TRBV6-1	TRBJ2-7	13	-	TGTGCCAGCAGTGGGTACGGGAGGTACGAGCAGTACTTC	CASSGYGRYEQYF
TRBD1	TRBV4-2	TRBJ1-5	15	-	TGTGCCAGCAGCCAATTCGACAGGGCGGGACAGCCCCAGCATTTT	CASSQFDRAGQPQHF
TRBD1	TRBV4-1	TRBJ1-5	17	once	TGCGCCAGCAGCGAAGGACAGGGGGGATATAGCAATCAGCCCCAGCATTTT	CASSEGQGGYSNQPQHF
-	TRBV19	TRBJ2-7	13	-	TGTGCCAGTAGTATCTACAACTCCTACGAGCAGTACTTC	CASSIYNSYEQYF
TRBD2	TRBV18	TRBJ2-7	16	-	TGTGCCAGCTCACCTAGTTCGGCCCGCGGGGGCTACGAGCAGTACTTC	CASSPSSARGGYEQYF
-	TRBV9	TRBJ2-7	10	few	TGTGCCAGCAGCGGGAGCAGGGTGCACTTC	CASSGSRVHF
TRBD2	TRBV7-9	TRBJ2-7	17	-	TGTGCCAGCAGCTCGACTAGCGGGAGTTTAGGATCCTACGAGCAGTACTTC	CASSSTSGSLGSYEQYF
TRBD2	TRBV5-6	TRBJ2-7	15	-	TGTGCCAGCAGCGAGACTAGCGACTTCACCTACGAGCAGTACTTC	CASSETSDFTYEQYF
TRBD2	TRBV29-1	TRBJ2-7	14	-	TGCAGCGCCCAACTAGCGGAAAACTTTTACGAGCAGTACTTC	CSAQLAENFYEQYF
TRBD2	TRBV28	TRBJ2-3	16	once	TGTGCCAGCAGTCAACCGGGGGGAACACGGGGTGATACGCAGTATTTT	CASSQPGGTRGDTQYF